This record looks at one T cell receptor beta chain sequence and its context. The antigen is unknown. CDR1 ENHRY and CDR2 SYGVKD come from the germline V gene. This CDR3 is built from 14 residues. The V segment lost 11 bases and the J segment 0 bases; nucleotides outside the gene matches: 8. Unique molecular identifiers were incorporated when the TCRbeta library was constructed. Using its own MiXCR run on the PCR reads, TCRdb lists one record per CDR3 protein. This table has about a million distinct CDR3 sequences, around 30% appearing once. The sample is drawn from a study of T-cell reconstitution after alpha-beta-depleted transplantation in children. Study-level results: In some patients, recipient T cells and intrathymic progenitors surviving conditioning explained high day-60 diversity. At the one-year point after transplant, T-cell counts and TCRbeta diversity were found to come mostly from T cells that had been newly produced.

Here the sequenced sample was PBMCs, mostly from graft donor cells, taken 360 days after TCRalphabeta/CD19-depleted stem cell transplant. V gene TRBV10-3 combines with J gene TRBJ2-3; TRBD1 agrees at 7 bases. This TCR was sampled from a boy under three years old who had a stem cell transplant for SCID, so the T cells may come from the graft donor. The CDR3 sequence: CAASTGASTDTQYF. The CDR3 DNA reads TGTGCCGCCTCAACAGGGGCGAGCACAGATACGCAGTATTTT.